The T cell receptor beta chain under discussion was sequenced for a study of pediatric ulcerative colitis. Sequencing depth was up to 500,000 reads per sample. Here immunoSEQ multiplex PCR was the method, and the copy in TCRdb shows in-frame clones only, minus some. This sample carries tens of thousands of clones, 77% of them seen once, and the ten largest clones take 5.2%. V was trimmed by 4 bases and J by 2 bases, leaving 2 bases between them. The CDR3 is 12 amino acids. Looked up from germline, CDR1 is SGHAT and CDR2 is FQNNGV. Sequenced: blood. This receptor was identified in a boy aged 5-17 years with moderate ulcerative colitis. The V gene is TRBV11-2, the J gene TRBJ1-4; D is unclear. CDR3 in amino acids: CASSYTNEKLFF. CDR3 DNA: TGTGCCAGCAGCTATACTAATGAAAAACTGTTTTTT.